The 27 T cell receptor beta chains presented below share a single source sample, sequenced in a study of neurological immune-mediated disorders. TCRdb called the 5' RACE reads again in MiXCR, with one record for every CDR3 protein. The table has around 76,000 distinct CDR3 sequences, more than 8.5% seen once. Time point defined: longitudinal time-point 1 (baseline). The material sequenced was PBMCs. Source of these receptors: a man aged 25-40 years in good health.

In its sample, this clonotype was seen many times. CDR3 nucleotide sequence: TGTGCCAGCAGCCAATGGACGGAAAACATTCAGTACTTC. Protein sequence: CASSQWTENIQYF. The chain is built from TRBV14 and TRBJ2-4; no clear D gene. CDR3 length: 13 residues. The germline V gene encodes CDR1 SGHDN and CDR2 FVKESK. Trimming removed 2 bases at V and 5 bases at J, with 7 bases between.

This clonotype has ten or more counts. This rearrangement joins TRBV20-1 to TRBJ1-5; D is possibly TRBD1 (6 bases). Per the germline V gene, CDR1 is DFQATT and CDR2 is SNEGSKA (reference sequence). There are 13 residues in the CDR3. The germline V and J ends were trimmed by 7 bases and 0 bases, with 10 bases remaining between them. The CDR3 DNA reads TGCAGTGGGACAGATAATAGCAATCAGCCCCAGCATTTT. Translated: CSGTDNSNQPQHF.

This clonotype was found many times. V usage is TRBV29-1 and J usage is TRBJ2-2, with a weak D call TRBD1 (6 bases). Germline values: CDR1 SQVTM, CDR2 ANQGSEA. V lost 4 bases and J 0 bases, leaving 12 bases between the germline ends. The CDR3 totals 15 residues. The CDR3 region is CSVVGDRPNTGELFF. CDR3 DNA sequence: TGCAGCGTTGTTGGCGACAGGCCGAACACCGGGGAGCTGTTTTTT.

In this sample, this clonotype turned up many times. The chain couples TRBV29-1 to TRBJ1-5; D not resolved. The V end lost 7 bases, the J end lost 3 bases, and 13 bases lay between the germline ends. Germline V CDR1 and CDR2: SQVTM, ANQGSEA. The CDR3 length is 13 residues. The CDR3, as DNA: TGCAGCGCCACACAGACGGACAATCAGCCCCAGCATTTT. Translated: CSATQTDNQPQHF. The entire variable domain, with the rest obtained from reference TRBV29-1 and TRBJ1-5, is as follows: SAVISQKPSRDICQRGTSLTIQCQVDSQVTMMFWYRQQPGQSLTLIATANQGSEATYESGFVIDKFPISRPNLTFSTLTVSNMSPEDSSIYLCSATQTDNQPQHFGDGTRLSIL.

Ten or more counts support this clonotype. The chain recombines TRBV5-1 with TRBJ1-2; 8 nucleotides align to TRBD1. The CDR3 is 15 amino acids. Trimming took 4 bases from V and 0 from J; bases not matched to a gene: 5. The germline V gene has CDR1 SGHRS and CDR2 YFSETQ. The CDR3 bases are TGCGCCAGCAGCCAAGGGACAGGTACTAACTATGGCTACACCTTC. Its translation is CASSQGTGTNYGYTF.

This clonotype was observed at least ten times. The chain joins TRBV5-1 to TRBJ1-1; perhaps TRBD1 as D (5 bases). V gave up 0 bases and J gave up 5 bases, with 17 bases separating them. CDR1 is SGHRS, CDR2 YFSETQ, per germline. This CDR3 has 16 residues. Here the CDR3 DNA reads TGCGCCAGCAGCTTGGCCGTTGGGGGACCGGGGACTGAAGCTTTCTTT. Translation: CASSLAVGGPGTEAFF.

This clonotype showed up many times. The gene calls are TRBV27 and TRBJ2-1, with D uncertain. Per germline, CDR1 MNHEY and CDR2 SMNVEV (reference sequence). V lost 2 bases to trimming and J lost 8 bases, with 10 bases between them. The CDR3 has 13 amino acids. CDR3 nucleotide sequence: TGTGCCAGCAGTTTAAGTGTAGGAGATGAGCAGTTCTTC. This codes for CASSLSVGDEQFF.

At least ten counts were recorded for this clonotype. The V call is TRBV18, the J call TRBJ1-1; possibly TRBD1 for D (6 bases). The CDR3 loop spans 15 amino acids. V dropped 6 bases and J dropped 5 bases, with 19 bases sitting between them. In germline, CDR1 is KGHSH, CDR2 LQKENI. CDR3 loop: CASSRDVQGGTEAFF. As DNA, the CDR3 is TGTGCCAGCTCCCGGGACGTACAGGGAGGGACTGAAGCTTTCTTT.

This clonotype was picked up a small number of times. This chain links TRBV5-1 with TRBJ1-5, with D tentatively TRBD1 (5 bases). The germline gives CDR1 SGHRS, CDR2 YFSETQ. V lost 2 bases and J 8 bases, leaving 11 bases between the germline ends. The CDR3 runs to 13 residues. The CDR3 is CASSFAEGEPQHF. The CDR3 bases are TGCGCCAGCAGCTTCGCGGAAGGGGAGCCCCAGCATTTT. The full variable domain, its missing parts supplied by reference TRBV5-1 and TRBJ1-5, is KAGVTQTPRYLIKTRGQQVTLSCSPISGHRSVSWYQQTPGQGLQFLFEYFSETQRNKGNFPGRFSGRQFSNSRSEMNVSTLELGDSALYLCASSFAEGEPQHFGDGTRLSIL.

This clonotype was recorded many times. This rearrangement joins TRBV27 to TRBJ2-1, with a possible D match to TRBD1 (6 bases). The ends were cut back, 8 bases at V and 4 bases at J, with 15 bases in the middle. This CDR3 has 14 amino acids. The V gene's germline CDR1 is MNHEY and CDR2 SMNVEV (reference sequence). CDR3 sequence (DNA): TGTGCCAGCTGTATTCGGGGACAATACAATGAGCAGTTCTTC. Encoded protein: CASCIRGQYNEQFF.

This clonotype showed up many times. The chain is built from TRBV5-1 and TRBJ1-1; a possible D gene is TRBD1 (5 bases). Germline loops: CDR1 SGHRS, CDR2 YFSETQ. Trimming stripped 7 bases from V and 3 bases from J, with 7 bases between. This CDR3 spans 11 amino acids. The chain's CDR3 is CASLGDTEAFF. DNA for the CDR3: TGCGCCAGCCTAGGGGACACTGAAGCTTTCTTT.

The chain has TRBV2 and TRBJ1-1; weak D call: TRBD1 (6 bases). Germline V gives CDR1 SNHLY, CDR2 FYNNEI. The CDR3 is 14 amino acids. V was cut by 8 bases and J by 10 bases, with 23 bases left in between. DNA for the CDR3: TGTGCCAGCGGGGGGGGGCGGCCTCCTTGGGGAGCTTTCTTT. The encoded protein is CASGGGRPPWGAFF. Drawing the rest from reference TRBV2 and TRBJ1-1, the complete variable domain is EPEVTQTPSHQVTQMGQEVILRCVPISNHLYFYWYRQILGQKVEFLVSFYNNEISEKSEIFDDQFSVERPDGSNFTLKIRSTKLEDSAMYFCASGGGRPPWGAFFGQGTRLTVV.

This clonotype was seen at least ten times. The genes are TRBV27 and TRBJ1-5, with D unclear. The CDR3 totals 14 residues. Looked up from germline, CDR1 is MNHEY and CDR2 is SMNVEV (reference sequence). Trimming left V 3 bases short and J 8 bases short, with 14 bases between. The CDR3 nucleotides are TGTGCCAGCAGTTTCCGAGCCCGCACAAAGCCCCAGCATTTT. As protein: CASSFRARTKPQHF.

This clonotype has ten or more counts. The CDR3 coding sequence is TGTGCCAGCTTTAAGGGGCAGAATAATTCACCCCTCCACTTT. Protein sequence: CASFKGQNNSPLHF. The rearrangement joins TRBV28 to TRBJ1-6; possibly TRBD1 for D (5 bases). CDR1 is MDHEN, CDR2 SYDVKM, per germline. Deletions cut 8 bases from V and 5 bases from J, with 13 bases between. This CDR3 is 14 amino acids long.

The chain employs TRBV7-2 and TRBJ2-7; 7 bases are a match to TRBD2. Trimming cost V 6 bases and J 0 bases; bases outside gene matches: 11. The CDR3 is 16 amino acids. Germline assignment: CDR1 SGHTA and CDR2 FQGNSA. This CDR3 reads CASRQKGTTISYEQYF. The CDR3 DNA sequence: TGTGCCAGCAGGCAAAAGGGGACTACTATCTCCTACGAGCAGTACTTC.

There are many counts of this clonotype. The chain recombines TRBV7-9 with TRBJ2-1, with TRBD1 as a possible D gene (6 bases). CDR1 SEHNR and CDR2 FQNEAQ come from the germline V gene (reference sequence). CDR3 length: 13 residues. V lost 5 bases and J 7 bases, leaving 12 bases between the germline ends. The CDR3: CASSRTAKNEQFF. In DNA form, the CDR3 reads TGTGCCAGCAGCCGGACAGCCAAGAATGAGCAGTTCTTC.

As to this clonotype: Just one base apart from a much larger clone, this may be a read error. The gene calls are TRBV7-2 and TRBJ2-7; TRBD2 matches 11 bases. Trimming at V came to 5 bases and at J to 5 bases, leaving 8 bases not matched to a gene. Germline V gene lookup returns CDR1 SGHTA and CDR2 FQGNSA. The CDR3 runs to 15 residues. CDR3 in amino acids: CTSSPRGSGRDEQYF. The DNA for the CDR3 is TGTACCAGCAGCCCTCGTGGTAGCGGGAGGGACGAGCAGTACTTC. Filled out from reference TRBV7-2 and TRBJ2-7, the complete variable domain reads GAGVSQSPSNKVTEKGKDVELRCDPISGHTALYWYRQSLGQGLEFLIYFQGNSAPDKSGLPSDRFSAERTGGSVSTLTIQRTQQEDSAVYLCTSSPRGSGRDEQYFGPGTRLTVT.

This clonotype was detected many times. The chain is built from TRBV28 and TRBJ2-1; D might be TRBD2 (6 bases). CDR1 is MDHEN, CDR2 SYDVKM, per germline. The V gene lost 7 bases and the J gene lost 5 bases, with 15 bases spanning the gap. The CDR3 length is 14 residues. In nucleotides, the CDR3 is TGTGCCAGCAATCAAGCGGGTAGACACAATGAGCAGTTCTTC. Amino acids: CASNQAGRHNEQFF.

Ten or more counts support this clonotype. The V gene is TRBV5-1, the J gene TRBJ2-1; D is unresolved. This CDR3 is built from 14 residues. The V gene lost 2 bases and the J gene lost 1 base, with 7 bases spanning the gap. Germline V gene lookup returns CDR1 SGHRS and CDR2 YFSETQ. This chain's CDR3 is CASSFPASYNEQFF. For the CDR3, the DNA is TGCGCCAGCAGCTTCCCAGCTTCCTACAATGAGCAGTTCTTC.

The V gene is TRBV6-6, the J gene TRBJ2-7; D remains unclear. Germline CDR1 and CDR2: MNHNY and SVGAGI (reference sequence). This CDR3 comprises 13 residues. Trimming took 6 bases from V and 2 from J, leaving 11 bases between them. CDR3 coding DNA: TGTGCCAGCAGCTCCGAAAAGGCCTACGAGCAGTACTTC. Translation: CASSSEKAYEQYF.

A few counts support this clonotype. The chain joins TRBV30 to TRBJ2-5; 12 bases line up with TRBD2. Unmatched junction bases numbered 13, after V lost 2 bases and J lost 6 bases. Germline V CDR1 and CDR2: GTSNPN, SVGIG (reference sequence). This CDR3 has 17 residues. For the CDR3, the DNA is TGTGCCTGGAGTCTAGCGGGAGGGCCGGACGGTGGGAAGACCCAGTACTTC. Translation: CAWSLAGGPDGGKTQYF.

This clonotype was observed a few times. CDR3 sequence: CSVDQASEYYGYTF. The CDR3 bases are TGCAGCGTTGACCAGGCTTCCGAATACTATGGCTACACCTTC. The J gene is TRBJ1-2, the V gene TRBV29-1; D not certain. This CDR3 has 14 residues. V lost 3 bases, J lost 3 bases, and 14 bases lay in between. Germline CDR1 SQVTM, CDR2 ANQGSEA. Looking up the rest from reference TRBV29-1 and TRBJ1-2 gives the full variable domain: SAVISQKPSRDICQRGTSLTIQCQVDSQVTMMFWYRQQPGQSLTLIATANQGSEATYESGFVIDKFPISRPNLTFSTLTVSNMSPEDSSIYLCSVDQASEYYGYTFGSGTRLTVV.

This clonotype appeared many times. The chain employs TRBV28 and TRBJ2-7; D perhaps matches TRBD2 (5 bases). The V gene's germline CDR1 is MDHEN and CDR2 SYDVKM. There are 12 residues in the CDR3. V lost 4 bases and J lost 4, with 8 bases in between. DNA of the CDR3: TGTGCCAGCAGTTCCGGGATATACGAGCAGTACTTC. Translated, it gives CASSSGIYEQYF.

This clonotype was seen repeatedly, ten times or more. V and J are TRBV5-5 and TRBJ1-2, with D possibly being TRBD1 (6 bases). Germline V CDR1 and CDR2: SGHKS, YYEKEE (reference sequence). V lost 4 bases, J lost 7 bases, and 17 bases lay in between. The CDR3 length is 14 residues. CDR3 loop: CASSIRERGAGYTF. CDR3 coding DNA: TGTGCCAGCAGCATAAGAGAGAGGGGGGCTGGCTACACCTTC.

This clonotype was counted many times. CDR3 sequence (DNA): TGTGCCAGCAGCCAAGGACTAGCGGGTTACTCCTACGAGCAGTACTTC. It is translated as CASSQGLAGYSYEQYF. The rearrangement links TRBV7-9 to TRBJ2-7, with 11 bases fitting TRBD2. Germline-derived CDR1 and CDR2 are SEHNR and FQNEAQ (reference sequence). The ends lost 5 bases at V and 0 bases at J; junction bases unmatched: 6. The CDR3 is 16 residues long. The whole variable domain, remainder taken from reference TRBV7-9 and TRBJ2-7, is DTGVSQNPRHKITKRGQNVTFRCDPISEHNRLYWYRQTLGQGPEFLTYFQNEAQLEKSRLLSDRFSAERPKGSFSTLEIQRTEQGDSAMYLCASSQGLAGYSYEQYFGPGTRLTVT.

This clonotype was picked up a small number of times. The chain has TRBV6-5 and TRBJ2-2; D is unclear. The CDR3 extends over 13 amino acids. In germline, CDR1 is MNHEY, CDR2 SVGAGI. The V and J ends lost 4 bases and 5 bases respectively, with 8 bases between them. CDR3 coding DNA: TGTGCCAGCAGTTCGGAGAAGACCGGGGAGCTGTTTTTT. Amino acids: CASSSEKTGELFF.

This clonotype was seen repeatedly, ten times or more. The genes are TRBV5-1 and TRBJ2-5; unclear D gene. The V end was cut by 1 base, the J end by 2 bases, with 18 bases between. From germline, CDR1 is SGHRS and CDR2 YFSETQ. This CDR3 is built from 17 residues. The CDR3, as DNA: TGCGCCAGCAGCTTGTTTAACCCTAACTCAGGACAAGAGACCCAGTACTTC. Translated: CASSLFNPNSGQETQYF.